The 5 T cell receptor beta chains presented below share a single source sample, sequenced in a study of T cells in Graves' hyperthyroidism and ophthalmopathy. Amplification of TCR beta CDR3 regions used RNA as the template. Carried out on the TCR CDR3, a first-round RT-PCR used the HTBI primer set. TCRdb re-called the multiplex PCR reads with MiXCR, one entry per CDR3 protein. The sample includes 640,000 or so distinct CDR3 sequences, over 12% of them seen just once. The sample was blood. These receptors were collected from a woman in her 40s with Graves' ophthalmopathy.

The table lists this clonotype with many counts. V and J are TRBV7-2 and TRBJ2-5; maybe TRBD1 (5 bases). The CDR3 consists of 15 residues. Trimming stripped 1 base from V and 2 bases from J, with 11 bases between. Germline assignment: CDR1 SGHTA and CDR2 FQGNSA. The CDR3 DNA follows: TGTGCCAGCAGCTTAGGCCCAGGGCTTCAAGAGACCCAGTACTTC. It translates to CASSLGPGLQETQYF.

This clonotype occurred many times. This chain joins TRBV28 and TRBJ2-7; the D gene is possibly TRBD1 (5 bases). V dropped 6 bases and J dropped 6 bases, with 12 bases sitting between them. Germline loops: CDR1 MDHEN, CDR2 SYDVKM. The CDR3 covers 12 residues. CDR3 loop: CASRRGRLEQYF. The CDR3 DNA reads as TGTGCCAGCAGAAGGGGCCGTCTCGAGCAGTACTTC. Looking up the rest from reference TRBV28 and TRBJ2-7 gives the full variable domain: DVKVTQSSRYLVKRTGEKVFLECVQDMDHENMFWYRQDPGLGLRLIYFSYDVKMKEKGDIPEGYSVSREKKERFSLILESASTNQTSMYLCASRRGRLEQYFGPGTRLTVT.

This chain uses TRBV12-3 or TRBV12-4 with TRBJ2-5, with a possible D match to TRBD1 (7 bases). With 5 bases removed from V and 1 base from J, the gap between germline ends came to 17 bases. This CDR3 is built from 16 residues. The CDR3 nucleotides are TGTGCCAGCAGTGGAGGGGGCGGGACGGCCCAAGAGACCCAGTACTTC. It codes for CASSGGGGTAQETQYF.

This clonotype showed up just a few times. V and J are TRBV2 and TRBJ1-5, with unresolved D. CDR1 SNHLY and CDR2 FYNNEI come from the germline V gene. Trimming stripped 3 bases from V and 3 bases from J, with 12 bases between. The CDR3 contains 15 residues. This CDR3 is CASSDSTMTNQPQHF. CDR3 bases: TGTGCCAGCAGTGACAGTACGATGACCAATCAGCCCCAGCATTTT.

The sample holds many counts of this clonotype. The genes are TRBV20-1 and TRBJ1-1, with 8 bases aligning to TRBD1. Per germline, CDR1 DFQATT and CDR2 SNEGSKA (reference sequence). The length of the CDR3 is 15 residues. Trimming removed 0 bases from V and 8 bases from J; junction bases left unmatched: 11. The CDR3 bases are TGCAGTGCTAGAGACGCCGGGACAGGCCTCCCAGAAGCTTTCTTT. Residues: CSARDAGTGLPEAFF.